This TCR beta chain emerged from a study of blood T cell repertoires in COVID-19. Whole-study context: The origin of the acute and convalescent COVID-19 samples was the United States, Italy and Spain. The cDNA or gDNA used as material had been derived from T cells, B-cell-depleted T cells, or PBMCs.

Original methodology: How many nucleated cells were present was estimated from reference gene primer amplification. This table comes from immunoSEQ multiplex PCR, and its TCRdb copy is limited to in-frame clones, with some not included. The V and J calls and clone size were taken over from that table, and D and trimming were inferred from the DNA. The sample contains about 240,000 clones, roughly 80% of which appear only once. The TCR originated in a woman aged 18-35 years with acute or convalescent COVID-19. What was sequenced was peripheral blood.

The DNA of the CDR3 is TGTGCCAGCAGCCGGACTAGCGGGGGCGGCTCCTACAATGAGCAGTTCTTC. Its protein product is CASSRTSGGGSYNEQFF. The chain recombines TRBV9 with TRBJ2-1; 13 nucleotides align to TRBD2. The V gene end was trimmed by 4 bases and the J gene end by 0 bases; junction bases not matched to a gene: 4. CDR1 and CDR2 from the germline V gene are SGDLS and YYNGEE. This CDR3 region has 17 residues.